The 26 T cell receptor beta chains below were found in one sample sequenced in a study of blood T cell repertoires in COVID-19. Sequencing used immunoSEQ multiplex PCR; TCRdb keeps in-frame clones, though not all of them. The sample has tens of thousands of clones; around 89% are singletons. Sequencing was done on a sample of PBMCs or T cells enriched from blood (not recorded which). The source of these receptors is a woman in her 50s with acute COVID-19.

This chain uses TRBV9 with TRBJ2-7; 7 nucleotides match TRBD1. The CDR3 covers 15 residues. V dropped 3 bases and J dropped 3; count of bases not matched to a gene: 9. Germline lookup yields CDR1 SGDLS and CDR2 YYNGEE. The CDR3 DNA reads TGTGCCAGCAGCGCCGCGGCCGGGACAGACTACGAGCAGTACTTC. This translates into CASSAAAGTDYEQYF.

This chain uses TRBV24-1 with TRBJ1-2; TRBD1 matches 7 bases. The CDR3 is 14 residues long. Germline lookup yields CDR1 KGHDR and CDR2 SFDVKD. The V and J ends lost 5 bases and 4 bases, in that order; junction bases with no gene match: 6. CDR3 amino acids: CATSGPTGAYGYTF. The CDR3 bases are TGTGCCACCAGTGGGCCAACAGGGGCCTATGGCTACACCTTC.

The chain's CDR3 is CASSFDRQNTIYF. The CDR3 DNA is TGTGCCAGCAGCTTCGACAGGCAAAACACCATATATTTT. The rearrangement joins TRBV7-2 to TRBJ1-3, with a tentative D call TRBD1 (6 bases). V lost 3 bases and J 6 bases, leaving 9 bases between the germline ends. This CDR3 is built from 13 residues. Germline V gene sequence: CDR1 SGHTA, CDR2 FQGNSA.

The rearrangement links TRBV19 to TRBJ1-5; 9 positions agree with TRBD1. The CDR3 is 16 amino acids. Germline V lookup: CDR1 LNHDA, CDR2 SQIVND (reference sequence). Trimming cost V 5 bases and J 5 bases; bases outside gene matches: 10. The CDR3 is CASSRQGQGGYQPQHF. CDR3 nucleotides: TGTGCCAGTAGTCGACAGGGACAGGGAGGGTATCAGCCCCAGCATTTT.

The rearrangement uses TRBV2 and TRBJ2-7, with TRBD1 matching over 8 bases. The germline V gene encodes CDR1 SNHLY and CDR2 FYNNEI. This CDR3 has 13 residues. Trimming at V came to 7 bases and at J to 2 bases, leaving 4 bases not matched to a gene. In nucleotides, the CDR3 is TGTGCCAGCACCGGGACAGGAACCTACGAGCAGTACTTC. This gives the protein CASTGTGTYEQYF.

The CDR3 region is CASSEAGVLGNEQFF. The CDR3 DNA sequence: TGTGCCAGCAGCGAGGCGGGAGTCCTCGGCAATGAGCAGTTCTTC. The chain is built from TRBV11-2 and TRBJ2-1; 7 bases are shared with TRBD2. This CDR3 has 15 residues. Looked up from germline, CDR1 is SGHAT and CDR2 is FQNNGV. Trimming cost V 5 bases and J 6 bases; bases outside gene matches: 10.

V usage is TRBV10-3 and J usage is TRBJ1-1; D ambiguous. Per germline, CDR1 ENHRY and CDR2 SYGVKD. Trimming pared 6 bases from V and 0 bases from J, leaving 8 bases between. The CDR3 runs to 13 residues. Here the CDR3 reads CAIRSGMNTEAFF. DNA for the CDR3: TGTGCCATCAGGTCAGGCATGAACACTGAAGCTTTCTTT.

This rearrangement joins TRBV2 to TRBJ2-6; D call uncertain. V was cut by 7 bases and J by 0 bases, with 10 bases left in between. Germline V gene data show CDR1 as SNHLY and CDR2 as FYNNEI. The CDR3 is 15 residues long. The CDR3 region is CASKQVLSGANVLTF. The CDR3, as DNA: TGTGCCAGCAAGCAAGTACTCTCTGGGGCCAACGTCCTGACTTTC.

To note about this clone: This may arise from a read error, as a much more abundant clone is one base away. This chain connects TRBV7-9 to TRBJ1-1; no firm D call. The CDR3 extends over 13 amino acids. The V and J ends lost 0 bases and 1 base respectively, with 3 bases between them. The germline V gene has CDR1 SEHNR and CDR2 FQNEAQ (reference sequence). This CDR3 reads CASSLAANTEAFF. CDR3 DNA: TGTGCCAGCAGCTTAGCAGCGAACACTGAAGCTTTCTTT. Drawing the rest from reference TRBV7-9 and TRBJ1-1, the complete variable domain is DTGVSQNPRHKITKRGQNVTFRCDPISEHNRLYWYRQTLGQGPEFLTYFQNEAQLEKSRLLSDRFSAERPKGSFSTLEIQRTEQGDSAMYLCASSLAANTEAFFGQGTRLTVV.

The chain joins TRBV6-5 to TRBJ1-1; D gene unclear. Germline V gives CDR1 MNHEY, CDR2 SVGAGI. V was shortened by 8 bases and J by 8 bases, with 12 bases between the two germline ends. The CDR3 runs to 11 residues. The CDR3 here is CASSGRAEAFF. In DNA, the CDR3 is TGTGCCAGCTCCGGGAGGGCAGAAGCTTTCTTT.

This clone was observed a handful of times. The chain combines TRBV6-4 with TRBJ1-2; the match to TRBD1 covers 10 bases. The CDR3 consists of 13 residues. Germline lookup yields CDR1 MRHNA and CDR2 SNTAGT. The V gene end was trimmed by 4 bases and the J gene end by 8 bases; junction bases not matched to a gene: 4. CDR3 residues: CASSASTGGGYTF. The CDR3 nucleotides read TGTGCCAGCAGTGCTTCGACAGGGGGCGGCTACACCTTC.

This chain links TRBV24-1 with TRBJ2-2, with 13 bases identical to TRBD2. Germline trimming cut 4 bases from V and 2 bases from J; bases unmatched to any gene: 12. Germline CDR1 KGHDR, CDR2 SFDVKD. The CDR3 loop spans 20 amino acids. Written as DNA, the CDR3 is TGTGCCACCAGTGACAATTCAGGACTAGCGGGAGAAGCTAACACCGGGGAGCTGTTTTTT. Its protein is CATSDNSGLAGEANTGELFF.

The chain is built from TRBV15 and TRBJ2-3; 10 bases are a match to TRBD2. Germline CDR1 is LNHNV and CDR2 is YYDKDF (reference sequence). The V segment lost 0 bases and the J segment 7 bases; nucleotides outside the gene matches: 10. The CDR3 contains 17 residues. In nucleotides, the CDR3 is TGTGCCACCAGCAGAGATTTGGGAACTAGCGGGACGTATACGCAGTATTTT. Translating gives CATSRDLGTSGTYTQYF.

The V and J genes are TRBV29-1 and TRBJ2-3, with D hard to call. The CDR3 is 12 amino acids. Deletions cut 2 bases from V and 4 bases from J, with 7 bases between. Germline CDR1 and CDR2: SQVTM and ANQGSEA. The CDR3 sequence: CSVEPSSDTQYF. The CDR3 DNA is TGCAGCGTTGAACCAAGCTCAGATACGCAGTATTTT.

The chain is built from TRBV6-5 and TRBJ2-7, with D possibly being TRBD2 (6 bases). The germline V gene encodes CDR1 MNHEY and CDR2 SVGAGI. V lost 4 bases and J 0 bases, leaving 7 bases between the germline ends. This CDR3 region has 13 residues. Written as DNA, the CDR3 is TGTGCCAGCAGTTTCGGGAGCTCCTACGAGCAGTACTTC. This translates into CASSFGSSYEQYF.

This chain uses TRBV5-5 with TRBJ2-7; 9 positions match TRBD2. Germline values: CDR1 SGHKS, CDR2 YYEKEE (reference sequence). Trimming removed 2 bases from V and 6 bases from J; junction bases left unmatched: 12. There are 16 residues in the CDR3. The CDR3 region is CASSFGLAGIRGEQYF. CDR3 DNA: TGTGCCAGCAGCTTTGGGCTAGCGGGAATAAGGGGCGAGCAGTACTTC. Together with reference TRBV5-5 and TRBJ2-7, the CDR3 gives the full variable domain: DAGVTQSPTHLIKTRGQQVTLRCSPISGHKSVSWYQQVLGQGPQFIFQYYEKEERGRGNFPDRFSARQFPNYSSELNVNALLLGDSALYLCASSFGLAGIRGEQYFGPGTRLTVT.

This chain links TRBV11-2 with TRBJ1-4; D unclear. The germline V gene has CDR1 SGHAT and CDR2 FQNNGV. V was trimmed by 5 bases and J by 8 bases, leaving 15 bases between them. This CDR3 has 14 residues. CDR3 DNA sequence: TGTGCCAGCAGCCCGCAGGCGGGGTACGAAAAACTGTTTTTT. Its translation: CASSPQAGYEKLFF. Looking up the rest from reference TRBV11-2 and TRBJ1-4 gives the full variable domain: EAGVAQSPRYKIIEKRQSVAFWCNPISGHATLYWYQQILGQGPKLLIQFQNNGVVDDSQLPKDRFSAERLKGVDSTLKIQPAKLEDSAVYLCASSPQAGYEKLFFGSGTQLSVL.

V and J are TRBV6-5 and TRBJ2-1, with D possibly being TRBD2 (5 bases). This CDR3 spans 15 amino acids. Germline V gene lookup returns CDR1 MNHEY and CDR2 SVGAGI. Trimming cost V 6 bases and J 4 bases, with 16 bases left between them. Written as DNA, the CDR3 is TGTGCCAGCAGGCTTACTAGGGAGAGTTACAATGAGCAGTTCTTC. It translates to CASRLTRESYNEQFF.

Only one count was recorded for this clone. The chain couples TRBV19 to TRBJ1-2; TRBD1 might be the D (6 bases). The germline V gene encodes CDR1 LNHDA and CDR2 SQIVND (reference sequence). This CDR3 is 14 amino acids long. V was shortened by 3 bases and J by 1 base, with 9 bases between the two germline ends. The CDR3 DNA follows: TGTGCCAGTAGTATGACAGGCTATAACTATGGCTACACCTTC. It specifies CASSMTGYNYGYTF.

This chain connects TRBV18 to TRBJ2-7, with a tentative D call TRBD1 (6 bases). The length of the CDR3 is 15 residues. Germline V gene sequence: CDR1 KGHSH, CDR2 LQKENI. V was shortened by 0 bases and J by 6 bases, with 15 bases between the two germline ends. The CDR3 bases are TGTGCCAGCTCACCACCCTCACAGGGCCTCCTCGAGCAGTACTTC. Its translation: CASSPPSQGLLEQYF.

This clone has a handful of counts. This chain uses TRBV6-5 with TRBJ2-3; 7 bases fit TRBD2. The CDR3 loop spans 16 amino acids. Per germline, CDR1 MNHEY and CDR2 SVGAGI. V was pared by 0 bases and J by 4 bases, with 7 bases of the junction left unmatched. The DNA for the CDR3 is TGTGCCAGCAGTTACTCGGGGACTAACCCAGCAGATACGCAGTATTTT. Translation gives CASSYSGTNPADTQYF.

This clone was observed a few times. The chain is built from TRBV7-6 and TRBJ1-1, with 8 nucleotides matching TRBD1. Germline V gene data show CDR1 as SGHVS and CDR2 as FNYEAQ. The CDR3 covers 14 residues. With 4 bases clipped from V and 1 base from J, the junction kept 2 bases outside the gene matches. The CDR3 nucleotides read TGTGCCAGCAGCTCCGGGACAGGGAACACTGAAGCTTTCTTT. Amino acids: CASSSGTGNTEAFF.

V is TRBV12-3 or TRBV12-4 and J is TRBJ2-7; tentatively, D is TRBD2 (5 bases). Deletions cut 6 bases from V and 3 bases from J, with 12 bases between. This CDR3 has 13 residues. The chain's CDR3 is CASSLGLGYEQYF. The CDR3 nucleotides read TGTGCCAGCAGCCTTGGACTTGGCTACGAGCAGTACTTC.

The genes are TRBV28 and TRBJ1-4; no definite D call. Germline V gene sequence: CDR1 MDHEN, CDR2 SYDVKM. The V gene lost 6 bases and the J gene lost 0 bases, with 8 bases spanning the gap. This CDR3 has 14 residues. Written as DNA, the CDR3 is TGTGCCAGCAGCCTAGGAGCAACTAATGAAAAACTGTTTTTT. Residues: CASSLGATNEKLFF.

V and J are TRBV19 and TRBJ2-2; the match to TRBD1 covers 7 bases. Trimming removed 1 base from V and 4 bases from J; junction bases left unmatched: 6. This CDR3 contains 16 residues. Germline CDR1 is LNHDA and CDR2 is SQIVND (reference sequence). The chain's CDR3 is CASSIAPTGLTGELFF. The CDR3, as DNA: TGTGCCAGTAGTATAGCTCCGACAGGGCTCACCGGGGAGCTGTTTTTT.

V is TRBV18 and J is TRBJ2-7; 10 bases fit TRBD2. CDR1 and CDR2 (germline): KGHSH, LQKENI. The V segment lost 3 bases and the J segment 2 bases; nucleotides outside the gene matches: 7. The CDR3 extends over 16 amino acids. DNA for the CDR3: TGTGCCAGCTCACCTGCCAGCGGGAGGGCCACCTACGAGCAGTACTTC. This codes for CASSPASGRATYEQYF.